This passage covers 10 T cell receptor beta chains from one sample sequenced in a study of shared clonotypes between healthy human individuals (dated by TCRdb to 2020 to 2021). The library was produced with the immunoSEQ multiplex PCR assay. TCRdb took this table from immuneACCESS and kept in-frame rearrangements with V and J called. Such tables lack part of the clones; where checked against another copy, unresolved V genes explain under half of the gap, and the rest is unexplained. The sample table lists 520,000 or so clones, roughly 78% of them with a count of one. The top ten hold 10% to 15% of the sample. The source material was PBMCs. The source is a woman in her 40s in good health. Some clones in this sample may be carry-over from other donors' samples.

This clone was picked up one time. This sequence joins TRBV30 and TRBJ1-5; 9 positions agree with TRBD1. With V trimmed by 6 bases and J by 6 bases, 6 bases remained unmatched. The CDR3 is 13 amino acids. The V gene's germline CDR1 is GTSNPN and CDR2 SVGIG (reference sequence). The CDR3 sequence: CACQGQGRQPQHF. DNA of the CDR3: TGTGCCTGCCAAGGACAGGGGCGTCAGCCCCAGCATTTT. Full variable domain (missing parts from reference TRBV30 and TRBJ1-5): SQTIHQWPATLVQPVGSPLSLECTVEGTSNPNLYWYRQAAGRGLQLLFYSVGIGQISSEVPQNLSASRPQDRQFILSSKKLLLSDSGFYLCACQGQGRQPQHFGDGTRLSIL.

The CDR3 here is CASSQEGTSGVYNEQFF. In DNA form, the CDR3 reads TGCGCCAGCAGCCAAGAGGGGACTAGCGGGGTCTACAATGAGCAGTTCTTC. The rearrangement joins TRBV4-1 to TRBJ2-1; 13 bases match TRBD2. After removal of 0 bases from V and 3 bases from J, the junction contained 2 bases not matched to a gene. The CDR3 consists of 17 residues. Germline V gene sequence: CDR1 MGHRA, CDR2 YSYEKL.

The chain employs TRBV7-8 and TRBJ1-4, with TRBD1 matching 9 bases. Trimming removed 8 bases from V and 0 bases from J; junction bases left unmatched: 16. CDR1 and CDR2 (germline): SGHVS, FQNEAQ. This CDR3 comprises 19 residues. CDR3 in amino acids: CASRKEGQGLRPTNEKLFF. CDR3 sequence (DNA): TGTGCCAGCCGAAAGGAGGGACAGGGCTTACGACCAACTAATGAAAAACTGTTTTTT.

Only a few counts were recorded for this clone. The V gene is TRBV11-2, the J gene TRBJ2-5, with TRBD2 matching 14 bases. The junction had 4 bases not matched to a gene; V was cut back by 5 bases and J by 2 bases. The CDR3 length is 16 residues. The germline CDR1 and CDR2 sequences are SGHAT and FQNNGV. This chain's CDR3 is CASSPRLAGGQETQYF. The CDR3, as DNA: TGTGCCAGCAGCCCGCGACTAGCGGGAGGGCAAGAGACCCAGTACTTC.

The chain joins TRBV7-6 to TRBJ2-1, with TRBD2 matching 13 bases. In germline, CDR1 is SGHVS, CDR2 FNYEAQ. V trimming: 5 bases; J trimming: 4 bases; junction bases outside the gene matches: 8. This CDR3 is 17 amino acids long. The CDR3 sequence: CASSAGLAGEEYNEQFF. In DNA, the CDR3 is TGTGCCAGCAGCGCTGGACTAGCGGGAGAGGAGTACAATGAGCAGTTCTTC.

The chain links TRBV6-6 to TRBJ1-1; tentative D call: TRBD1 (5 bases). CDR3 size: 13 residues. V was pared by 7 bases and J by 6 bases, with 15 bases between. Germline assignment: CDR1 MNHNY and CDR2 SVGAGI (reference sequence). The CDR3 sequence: CASNPRQGAEAFF. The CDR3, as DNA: TGTGCCAGCAACCCTCGGCAGGGCGCTGAAGCTTTCTTT.

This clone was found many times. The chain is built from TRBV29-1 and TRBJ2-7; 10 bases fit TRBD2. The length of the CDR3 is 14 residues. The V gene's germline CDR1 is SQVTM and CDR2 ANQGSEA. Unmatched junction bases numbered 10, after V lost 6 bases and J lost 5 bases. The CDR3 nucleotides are TGCAGCGTCCAAGGAGGGGGACTAGCGAACGAGCAGTACTTC. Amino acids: CSVQGGGLANEQYF.

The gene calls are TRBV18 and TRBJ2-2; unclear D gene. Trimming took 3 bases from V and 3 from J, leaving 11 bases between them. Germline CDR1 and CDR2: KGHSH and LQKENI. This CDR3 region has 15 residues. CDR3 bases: TGTGCCAGCTCACCGCAAGTAGATTACACCGGGGAGCTGTTTTTT. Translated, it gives CASSPQVDYTGELFF.

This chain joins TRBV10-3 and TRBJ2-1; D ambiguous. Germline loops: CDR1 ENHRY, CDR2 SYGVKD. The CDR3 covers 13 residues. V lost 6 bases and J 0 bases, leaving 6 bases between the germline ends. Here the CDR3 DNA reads TGTGCCATCAGAGCCTTCTCCTACAATGAGCAGTTCTTC. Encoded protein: CAIRAFSYNEQFF.

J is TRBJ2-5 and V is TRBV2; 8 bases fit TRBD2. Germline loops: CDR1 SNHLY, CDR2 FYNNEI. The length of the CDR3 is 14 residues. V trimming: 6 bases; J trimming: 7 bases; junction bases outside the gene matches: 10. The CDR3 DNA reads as TGTGCCAGCAGCATTCGGCGGGGGGATGGGACCCAGTACTTC. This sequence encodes CASSIRRGDGTQYF.